These T cell receptor beta chains were read from a single sample in a study of blood T cells in healthy people across ages. MiXCR, applied by TCRdb to the 5' RACE reads, yields one record per CDR3 protein. This table holds over 500,000 distinct CDR3 sequences, over 40% found once. The sequenced material came from blood. These receptor sequences come from a woman older than 75 in good health. Both conserved end residues are trimmed from each CDR3. The order of the fields is J gene, D gene, V gene, CDR3 length, CDR3 protein. A D gene is named only where the DNA matches it firmly.

j_gene: TRBJ2-2; d_gene: -; v_gene: TRBV20-1; len: 11; CDR3aa: SARRANTGELF
j_gene: TRBJ2-7; d_gene: TRBD2; v_gene: TRBV5-1; len: 13; CDR3aa: ASSLRSAGKYEQY
j_gene: TRBJ1-3; d_gene: -; v_gene: TRBV4-2; len: 13; CDR3aa: ASSQEVWGPNTIY
j_gene: TRBJ2-3; d_gene: -; v_gene: TRBV28; len: 13; CDR3aa: ASSSPGVNTATQY
j_gene: TRBJ2-5; d_gene: -; v_gene: TRBV4-1; len: 12; CDR3aa: ASSRLGGQETQY
j_gene: TRBJ2-1; d_gene: TRBD1; v_gene: TRBV5-1; len: 13; CDR3aa: ASSKGGTGGDEQF
j_gene: TRBJ2-5; d_gene: TRBD2; v_gene: TRBV7-2; len: 12; CDR3aa: ASSIVSGRAEQY
j_gene: TRBJ2-7; d_gene: TRBD2; v_gene: TRBV10-3; len: 14; CDR3aa: AISEGAGEILYEQY
j_gene: TRBJ2-3; d_gene: TRBD2; v_gene: TRBV12-3/TRBV12-4; len: 14; CDR3aa: ASNRGGSGGAVAQY
j_gene: TRBJ2-7; d_gene: -; v_gene: TRBV3-1; len: 11; CDR3aa: ASSHRGFYEQY
j_gene: TRBJ2-3; d_gene: -; v_gene: TRBV5-1; len: 12; CDR3aa: ASSLGSRTDTQY
j_gene: TRBJ2-7; d_gene: TRBD1; v_gene: TRBV6-6; len: 12; CDR3aa: ASRKGQSSYEQY
j_gene: TRBJ1-2; d_gene: TRBD1; v_gene: TRBV12-3/TRBV12-4; len: 9; CDR3aa: ASSTGVGYT
j_gene: TRBJ2-1; d_gene: -; v_gene: TRBV30; len: 10; CDR3aa: ACARPYNEQF
j_gene: TRBJ1-3; d_gene: -; v_gene: TRBV12-3/TRBV12-4; len: 14; CDR3aa: ASSRTGILSGNTIY
j_gene: TRBJ1-2; d_gene: TRBD1; v_gene: TRBV6-6; len: 11; CDR3aa: ASSGQGLDGYT
j_gene: TRBJ1-6; d_gene: TRBD1; v_gene: TRBV5-4; len: 15; CDR3aa: ASRYRQGAGSNSPLH
j_gene: TRBJ2-5; d_gene: -; v_gene: TRBV15; len: 13; CDR3aa: ATSSSVQGWETQY
j_gene: TRBJ2-6; d_gene: -; v_gene: TRBV2; len: 13; CDR3aa: ASRQTDSGANVLT
j_gene: TRBJ2-5; d_gene: TRBD2; v_gene: TRBV27; len: 14; CDR3aa: ASSPSLAGGPNEQY